This T cell receptor (beta chain) was recorded in a study of CD8 T cells in ankylosing spondylitis. Unmatched junction bases numbered 3, after V lost 1 base and J lost 5 bases. The CDR3 covers 15 residues. Germline V CDR1 and CDR2: SGHTA, FQGNSA. TCRdb independently ran MiXCR on the 5' RACE reads; one entry per CDR3 protein. The sample consists of 25,000 to 40,000 distinct CDR3 sequences, roughly 7.9% of them appearing once. Many counts were recorded for this clonotype. J is TRBJ2-1 and V is TRBV7-2, with 9 bases aligning to TRBD2. The sample comprised blood, either unsorted or a sorted T cell fraction (not recorded which). The receptor comes from a male donor with ankylosing spondylitis or in good health (not recorded which). The CDR3 sequence is CASSLGTSANNEQFF. CDR3 DNA sequence: TGTGCCAGCAGCTTAGGGACTAGCGCGAACAATGAGCAGTTCTTC.